This note documents a single TCR beta chain sequence. The antigen is unknown. The record originates from a study of shared clonotypes between healthy human individuals. V was clipped by 5 bases and J by 5 bases; unmatched bases: 9. This CDR3 is 15 amino acids long. The germline CDR1 and CDR2 sequences are GTSNPN and SVGIG (reference sequence). Splitting of each subset's genomic DNA was done evenly across several immunoSEQ plates. This table comes from immunoSEQ multiplex PCR, and its TCRdb copy is limited to in-frame clones, with some not included. The sample holds approximately 2.4 million clones, almost 96% seen once. Regarding the study as a whole: The authors expected sequencing depth to affect clonotype sharing among donors. Genetic and exposure-history diversity was limited by the small donor number.

The TCR was taken from a man in his late teens or twenties in good health. This chain connects TRBV30 to TRBJ2-5; 12 bases agree with TRBD1. Source material: naive CD4+ T cells sorted from blood. Subset specified: CD45RA+ positively selected. CDR3 in amino acids: CAWRLGQGAEETQYF. CDR3 nucleotide sequence: TGTGCCTGGCGTCTGGGACAGGGGGCTGAGGAGACCCAGTACTTC.